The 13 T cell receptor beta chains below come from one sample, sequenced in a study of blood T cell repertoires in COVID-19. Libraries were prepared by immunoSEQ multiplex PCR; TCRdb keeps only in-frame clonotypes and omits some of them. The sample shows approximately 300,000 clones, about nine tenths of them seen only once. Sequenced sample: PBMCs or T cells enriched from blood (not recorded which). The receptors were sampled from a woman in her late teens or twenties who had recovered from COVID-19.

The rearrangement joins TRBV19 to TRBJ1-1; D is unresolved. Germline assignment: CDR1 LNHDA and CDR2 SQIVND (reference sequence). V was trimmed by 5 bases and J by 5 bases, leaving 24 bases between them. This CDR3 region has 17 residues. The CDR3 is CASSHQSGQSTRTEAFF. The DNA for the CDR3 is TGTGCCAGTAGTCACCAATCTGGTCAGAGCACGCGGACTGAAGCTTTCTTT.

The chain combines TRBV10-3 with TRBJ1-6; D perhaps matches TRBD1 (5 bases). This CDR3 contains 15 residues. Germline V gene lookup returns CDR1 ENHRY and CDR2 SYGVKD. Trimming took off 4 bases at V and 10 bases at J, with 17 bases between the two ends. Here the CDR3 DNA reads TGTGCCATCAGTGGGCAGGGCACGCTGTGGTCACCCCTCCACTTT. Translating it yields CAISGQGTLWSPLHF.

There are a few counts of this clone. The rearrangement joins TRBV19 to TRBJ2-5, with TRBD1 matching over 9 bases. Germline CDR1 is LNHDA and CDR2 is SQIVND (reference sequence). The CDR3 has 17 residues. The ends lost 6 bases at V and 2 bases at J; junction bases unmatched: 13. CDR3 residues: CASSRDPGTGRQETQYF. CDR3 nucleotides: TGTGCCAGTAGCCGAGACCCCGGGACAGGGAGGCAAGAGACCCAGTACTTC.

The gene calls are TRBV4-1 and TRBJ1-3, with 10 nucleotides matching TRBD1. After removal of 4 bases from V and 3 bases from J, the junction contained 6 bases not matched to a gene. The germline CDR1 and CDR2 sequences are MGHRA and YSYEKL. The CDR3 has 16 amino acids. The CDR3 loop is CASSPIRDRGGNTIYF. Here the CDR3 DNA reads TGCGCCAGCAGCCCAATTCGGGACAGGGGTGGAAACACCATATATTTT.

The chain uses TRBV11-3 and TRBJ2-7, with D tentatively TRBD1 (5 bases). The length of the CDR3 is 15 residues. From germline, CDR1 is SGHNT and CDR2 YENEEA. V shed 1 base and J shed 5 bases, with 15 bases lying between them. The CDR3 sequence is CASSLAAPRVHEQYF. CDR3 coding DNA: TGTGCCAGCAGCTTAGCGGCCCCCAGGGTCCACGAGCAGTACTTC.

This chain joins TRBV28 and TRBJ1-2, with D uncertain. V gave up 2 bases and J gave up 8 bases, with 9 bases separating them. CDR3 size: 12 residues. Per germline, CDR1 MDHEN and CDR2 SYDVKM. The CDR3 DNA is TGTGCCAGCAGTTTAGGGGAGAGGGGCTACACCTTC. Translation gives CASSLGERGYTF.

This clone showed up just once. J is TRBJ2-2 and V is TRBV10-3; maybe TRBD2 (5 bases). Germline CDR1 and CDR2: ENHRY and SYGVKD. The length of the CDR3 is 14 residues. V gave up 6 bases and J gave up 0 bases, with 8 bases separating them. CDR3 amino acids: CAIRSGSNTGELFF. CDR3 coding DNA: TGTGCCATCAGGTCGGGGTCGAACACCGGGGAGCTGTTTTTT.

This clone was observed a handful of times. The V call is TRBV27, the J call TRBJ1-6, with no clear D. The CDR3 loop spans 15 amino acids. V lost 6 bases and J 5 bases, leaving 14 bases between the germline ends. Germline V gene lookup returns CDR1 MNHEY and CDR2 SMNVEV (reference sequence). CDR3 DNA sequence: TGTGCCAGCAGCCAGAACGGCGAGGATAATTCACCCCTCCACTTT. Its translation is CASSQNGEDNSPLHF.

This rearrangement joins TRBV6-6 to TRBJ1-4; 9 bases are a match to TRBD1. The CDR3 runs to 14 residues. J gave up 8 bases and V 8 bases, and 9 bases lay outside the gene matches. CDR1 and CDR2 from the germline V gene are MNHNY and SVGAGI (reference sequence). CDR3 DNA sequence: TGTGCCAGCGCTTCCGGACAGGGGCGGGAAAAACTGTTTTTT. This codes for CASASGQGREKLFF.

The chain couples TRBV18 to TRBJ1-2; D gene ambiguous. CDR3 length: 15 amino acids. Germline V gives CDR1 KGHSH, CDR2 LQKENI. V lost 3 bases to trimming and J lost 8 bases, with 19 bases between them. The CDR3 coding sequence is TGTGCCAGCTCACCCACACTTAGACACGGGAAAGGCTACACCTTC. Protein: CASSPTLRHGKGYTF.

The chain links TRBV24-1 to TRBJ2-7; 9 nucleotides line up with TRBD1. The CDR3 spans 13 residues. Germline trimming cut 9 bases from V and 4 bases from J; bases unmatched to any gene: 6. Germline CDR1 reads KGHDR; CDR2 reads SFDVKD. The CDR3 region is CATARTGDYEQYF. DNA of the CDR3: TGTGCCACCGCGAGGACAGGGGATTACGAGCAGTACTTC.

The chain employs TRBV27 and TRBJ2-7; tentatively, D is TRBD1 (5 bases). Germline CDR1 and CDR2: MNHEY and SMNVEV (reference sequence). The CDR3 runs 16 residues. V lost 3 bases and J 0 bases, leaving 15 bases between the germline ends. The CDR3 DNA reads TGTGCCAGCAGTTTCGGTGACAGTATCACCTCCTACGAGCAGTACTTC. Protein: CASSFGDSITSYEQYF.

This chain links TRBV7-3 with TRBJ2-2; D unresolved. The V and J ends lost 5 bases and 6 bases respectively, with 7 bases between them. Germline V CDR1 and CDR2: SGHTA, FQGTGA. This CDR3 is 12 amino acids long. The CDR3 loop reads CASSLTAGELFF. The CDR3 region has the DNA TGTGCCAGCAGCCTTACGGCCGGGGAGCTGTTTTTT.